The T cell receptor beta chain described here comes from a study of cytomegalovirus exposure and HLA in healthy donors. General study results and limits: By a later analysis, the bulk of CMV-associated TCR beta chains appeared HLA-restricted.

A note on this clone: Antigen unknown.

This CDR3 is built from 14 residues. Germline CDR1 reads SEHNR; CDR2 reads FQNEAQ (reference sequence). V was shortened by 3 bases and J by 2 bases, with 8 bases between the two germline ends. The PCR ran on 60 Vbeta and 13 Jbeta primers. TCRdb's table, derived via immunoSEQ multiplex PCR, lists solely in-frame clones and lacks some. This repertoire shows over 130,000 clones, 79% found once; its top ten account for around 6.6%. This clonotype was obtained from a man aged 50 to 60 in good health and CMV-seropositive. The sequenced sample was PBMCs. This chain connects TRBV7-9 to TRBJ1-5; D remains ambiguous. CDR3 in amino acids: CASSFESGNQPQHF. The CDR3 nucleotides read TGTGCCAGCAGCTTTGAGAGCGGCAATCAGCCCCAGCATTTT.